This TCR beta chain derives from a study of T cell changes during pregnancy in multiple sclerosis. This clone occurred a few times. The data were produced by immunoSEQ multiplex PCR, yet TCRdb's version contains in-frame clones alone and is incomplete. Among 70,000 to 90,000 clones listed, about nine tenths were seen once. J gave up 2 bases and V 5 bases, and 8 bases lay outside the gene matches. Germline V gene data show CDR1 as MNHEY and CDR2 as SMNVEV (reference sequence). The CDR3 runs 15 residues. This TCR was recovered from a female donor in good health, serving as a control in a pregnancy study. Some clones in this sample may be carry-over from other donors' samples. The sample here was PBMCs, taken in the first trimester of pregnancy. V gene TRBV27 combines with J gene TRBJ2-7; 8 positions match TRBD2. The CDR3 sequence: CASSPLPGGTYEQYF. As DNA, the CDR3 is TGTGCCAGCAGTCCCCTTCCGGGGGGGACCTACGAGCAGTACTTC.